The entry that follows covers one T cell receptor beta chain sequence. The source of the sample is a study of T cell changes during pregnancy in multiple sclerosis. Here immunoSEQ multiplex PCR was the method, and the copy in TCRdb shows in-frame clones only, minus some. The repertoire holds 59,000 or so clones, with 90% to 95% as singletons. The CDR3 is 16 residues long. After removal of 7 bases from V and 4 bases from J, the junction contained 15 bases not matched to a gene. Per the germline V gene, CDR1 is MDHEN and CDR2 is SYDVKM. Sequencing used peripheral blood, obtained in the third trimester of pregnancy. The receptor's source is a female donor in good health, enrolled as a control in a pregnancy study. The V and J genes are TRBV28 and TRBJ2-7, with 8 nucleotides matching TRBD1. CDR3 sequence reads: CASTMTLGQGRYEQYF. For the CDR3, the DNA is TGTGCCAGCACCATGACCCTCGGACAGGGCAGGTACGAGCAGTACTTC.